The 18 T cell receptor beta chains given below trace back to one sample, sequenced in a study of shared clonotypes between healthy human individuals. The table came from immunoSEQ multiplex PCR; TCRdb's copy has only in-frame clones and leaves some out. This repertoire shows around 440,000 clones, roughly 80% found once; its top ten account for around 12%. The sample consisted of PBMCs. The receptors derive from a woman in her 40s in good health. Some clones in this sample may be carry-over from other donors' samples.

The chain recombines TRBV4-1 with TRBJ2-7, with 9 positions matching TRBD1. This CDR3 has 14 residues. Germline trimming cut 4 bases from V and 3 bases from J; bases unmatched to any gene: 4. Germline V lookup: CDR1 MGHRA, CDR2 YSYEKL. The CDR3: CASSLRDRDYEQYF. CDR3 nucleotide sequence: TGCGCCAGCAGCCTTCGGGACAGGGACTACGAGCAGTACTTC.

In its sample, this clone was seen once. This likely came from a read error, as a far larger clone is one base away. The genes are TRBV6-4 and TRBJ1-5; no firm D call. This CDR3 has 13 residues. CDR1 MRHNA and CDR2 SNTAGT come from the germline V gene. Trimming took off 5 bases at V and 0 bases at J, with 5 bases between the two ends. This CDR3 is CASSPYSNQPQHF. The CDR3 coding sequence is TGTGCCAGCAGTCCTTATAGCAATCAGCCCCAGCATTTT.

The rearrangement links TRBV30 to TRBJ2-7; D remains unclear. From germline, CDR1 is GTSNPN and CDR2 SVGIG (reference sequence). V was pared by 3 bases and J by 2 bases, with 20 bases between. The CDR3 length is 16 residues. CDR3 in DNA: TGTGCCTGGAGGGACCCTCGGTGGCCTTTTACCTACGAGCAGTACTTC. The encoded protein is CAWRDPRWPFTYEQYF.

As regards this clone: Other nucleotide sequences from this sample produce the same CDR3. J is TRBJ2-5 and V is TRBV29-1, with D tentatively TRBD2 (6 bases). The V gene's germline CDR1 is SQVTM and CDR2 ANQGSEA. Trimming removed 1 base at V and 7 bases at J, with 16 bases between. The CDR3 extends over 14 amino acids. The CDR3 DNA sequence: TGCAGCGTTGAAGCCCCGGGACTGAGGGGGACCCAGTACTTC. Translating gives CSVEAPGLRGTQYF.

This CDR3 is CASSMGGWAGIEKLFF. CDR3 in DNA: TGTGCCAGCAGCATGGGGGGCTGGGCAGGGATTGAAAAACTGTTTTTT. The chain has TRBV7-9 and TRBJ1-4; tentative D call: TRBD1 (6 bases). Trimming took off 5 bases at V and 7 bases at J, with 20 bases between the two ends. CDR1 is SEHNR and CDR2 is FQNEAQ in the germline V gene (reference sequence). CDR3 length: 16 residues.

Points on this clone: A far larger clone lies a single base away; this is likely a read error. V gene TRBV28 combines with J gene TRBJ1-1; D is uncertain. The CDR3 runs to 12 residues. Trimming took off 7 bases at V and 4 bases at J, with 10 bases between the two ends. Germline V gene lookup returns CDR1 MDHEN and CDR2 SYDVKM. The CDR3 reads CASIARGTEAFF. The CDR3, as DNA: TGTGCCAGCATCGCCCGCGGCACTGAAGCTTTCTTT.

CDR3 region: CASSVPIRGETQYF. In nucleotides, the CDR3 is TGTGCCAGCAGCGTCCCGATCAGGGGAGAGACCCAGTACTTC. The chain uses TRBV7-2 and TRBJ2-5, with a weak D call TRBD1 (6 bases). Germline lookup yields CDR1 SGHTA and CDR2 FQGNSA. V lost 5 bases and J 4 bases, leaving 14 bases between the germline ends. The CDR3 is 14 residues long. The variable domain in full, completed from reference TRBV7-2 and TRBJ2-5, reads GAGVSQSPSNKVTEKGKDVELRCDPISGHTALYWYRQSLGQGLEFLIYFQGNSAPDKSGLPSDRFSAERTGGSVSTLTIQRTQQEDSAVYLCASSVPIRGETQYFGPGTRLLVL.

The chain is built from TRBV28 and TRBJ1-1; weak D call: TRBD1 (5 bases). The germline CDR1 and CDR2 sequences are MDHEN and SYDVKM. The germline V and J ends were trimmed by 6 bases and 6 bases, with 14 bases remaining between them. The CDR3 loop spans 13 amino acids. The CDR3 coding sequence is TGTGCCAGCAGCGGACAACGTGGGGCTGAAGCTTTCTTT. As protein: CASSGQRGAEAFF.

The V call is TRBV19, the J call TRBJ2-5; 8 bases are shared with TRBD1. V gave up 4 bases and J gave up 8 bases; unmatched junction bases: 9. The CDR3 runs to 14 residues. CDR1 is LNHDA and CDR2 is SQIVND in the germline V gene (reference sequence). The CDR3 sequence: CASSTTGGLYTQYF. CDR3 sequence (DNA): TGTGCCAGTAGTACCACAGGGGGTTTGTACACCCAGTACTTC.

Many counts were recorded for this clone. V gene TRBV7-3 combines with J gene TRBJ2-7; D uncertain. Per the germline V gene, CDR1 is SGHTA and CDR2 is FQGTGA. The CDR3 spans 12 residues. V gave up 1 base and J gave up 5 bases, with 6 bases separating them. The CDR3 region is CASSLNRNEQYF. CDR3 sequence (DNA): TGTGCCAGCAGCTTAAACCGTAACGAGCAGTACTTC. Full variable domain (remainder filled in from reference TRBV7-3 and TRBJ2-7): GAGVSQTPSNKVTEKGKYVELRCDPISGHTALYWYRQSLGQGPEFLIYFQGTGAADDSGLPNDRFFAVRPEGSVSTLKIQRTERGDSAVYLCASSLNRNEQYFGPGTRLTVT.

This chain connects TRBV7-9 to TRBJ1-1, with a possible D match to TRBD1 (6 bases). Germline V gene data show CDR1 as SEHNR and CDR2 as FQNEAQ (reference sequence). The CDR3 covers 14 residues. V was clipped by 1 base and J by 8 bases, with 14 bases between them. Here the CDR3 reads CASSLGPGAPEAFF. Written as DNA, the CDR3 is TGTGCCAGCAGCTTAGGTCCGGGGGCCCCGGAAGCTTTCTTT.

The chain uses TRBV20-1 and TRBJ2-1; D call uncertain. CDR3 size: 11 residues. Germline loops: CDR1 DFQATT, CDR2 SNEGSKA (reference sequence). Between the trimmed V and J ends, which lost 2 bases and 9 bases, there was a span of 8 bases. The CDR3 nucleotides are TGCAGTGCTAGATGGACCCTTGAGCAGTTCTTC. Translated, it gives CSARWTLEQFF.

On this clone: This sample also contains other DNA sequences that code for the same CDR3. The rearrangement joins TRBV29-1 to TRBJ1-3, with 7 bases identical to TRBD1. V shed 4 bases, J shed 4 bases, and the junction held 4 bases outside the gene matches. CDR3 length: 13 residues. Germline V lookup: CDR1 SQVTM, CDR2 ANQGSEA. The CDR3 nucleotides are TGCAGCGTTGGACAGGGCGCGGGAAACACCATATATTTT. Protein sequence: CSVGQGAGNTIYF.

This chain joins TRBV7-3 and TRBJ2-1; 9 bases are shared with TRBD2. Looked up from germline, CDR1 is SGHTA and CDR2 is FQGTGA. The J segment lost 4 bases and the V segment lost 2 bases, leaving 3 bases of the junction unmatched. The CDR3 is made up of 15 amino acids. Here the CDR3 reads CASSLAGGAYNEQFF. The DNA for the CDR3 is TGTGCCAGCAGCTTAGCGGGAGGGGCGTACAATGAGCAGTTCTTC.

This clone was detected many times. Other nucleotide sequences in the sample specify the same CDR3. V and J are TRBV11-2 and TRBJ1-1; D perhaps matches TRBD1 (5 bases). Trimming cost V 5 bases and J 6 bases, with 16 bases left between them. There are 14 residues in the CDR3. Germline V gives CDR1 SGHAT, CDR2 FQNNGV. CDR3 sequence: CASSPGGGVAEAFF. Written as DNA, the CDR3 is TGTGCCAGCAGCCCAGGAGGAGGGGTGGCTGAAGCTTTCTTT.

V is TRBV10-3 and J is TRBJ2-7, with TRBD1 matching 11 bases. The J segment lost 6 bases and the V segment lost 9 bases, leaving 7 bases of the junction unmatched. Germline V gene lookup returns CDR1 ENHRY and CDR2 SYGVKD. This CDR3 region has 13 residues. The DNA of the CDR3 is TGTGCCATTTGGGACAGGGGGAATGGCGAGCAGTACTTC. This encodes CAIWDRGNGEQYF.

This clone came up many times. This rearrangement joins TRBV19 to TRBJ1-1; D is unclear. The CDR3 has 15 residues. Between the trimmed V and J ends, which lost 2 bases and 4 bases, there was a span of 14 bases. Germline V gene lookup returns CDR1 LNHDA and CDR2 SQIVND (reference sequence). The CDR3 bases are TGTGCCAGTAGTATAATAGGGTCGGGGAGCACTGAAGCTTTCTTT. Protein: CASSIIGSGSTEAFF.

This clone was counted once. This chain connects TRBV6-5 to TRBJ1-1; 11 bases map to TRBD1. The CDR3 totals 14 residues. The V segment lost 4 bases and the J segment 8 bases; nucleotides outside the gene matches: 6. CDR1 and CDR2 from the germline V gene are MNHEY and SVGAGI. The CDR3 region is CASSLGGTGGEAFF. The CDR3 region has the DNA TGTGCCAGCAGTTTAGGGGGGACAGGGGGAGAAGCTTTCTTT.